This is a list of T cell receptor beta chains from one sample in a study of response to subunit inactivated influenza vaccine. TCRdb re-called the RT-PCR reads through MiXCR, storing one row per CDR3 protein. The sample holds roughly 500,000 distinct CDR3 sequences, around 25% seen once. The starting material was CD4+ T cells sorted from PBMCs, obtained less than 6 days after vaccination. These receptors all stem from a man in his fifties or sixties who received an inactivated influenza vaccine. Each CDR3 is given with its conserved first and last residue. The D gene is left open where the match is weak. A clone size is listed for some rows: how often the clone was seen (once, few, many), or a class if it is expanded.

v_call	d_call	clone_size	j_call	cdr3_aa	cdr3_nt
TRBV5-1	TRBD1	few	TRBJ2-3	CASSLETGAQDTQYF	TGCGCCAGCAGCTTGGAGACAGGGGCGCAAGATACGCAGTATTTT
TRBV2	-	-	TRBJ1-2	CASDPGTLFGYTF	TGTGCCAGCGATCCCGGGACCCTATTTGGCTACACCTTC
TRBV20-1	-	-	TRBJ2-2	CSARKGSAGELFF	TGCAGTGCTAGGAAGGGATCGGCCGGGGAGCTGTTTTTT
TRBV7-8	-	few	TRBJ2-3	CASSLPGRRHTDTQYF	TGTGCCAGCAGCTTACCTGGGCGGCGCCACACAGATACGCAGTATTTT
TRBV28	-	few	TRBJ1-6	CASRTENNSPLHF	TGTGCCAGCAGGACAGAGAATAATTCACCCCTCCACTTT
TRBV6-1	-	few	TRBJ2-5	CASSGTYQETQYF	TGTGCCAGCAGTGGGACATACCAAGAGACCCAGTACTTC
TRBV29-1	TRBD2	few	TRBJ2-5	CSVLGSGSQETQYF	TGCAGCGTCCTGGGTAGCGGGAGTCAAGAGACCCAGTACTTC
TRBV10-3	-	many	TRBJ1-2	CAISGPLGGKHYGYTF	TGTGCCATCAGTGGTCCTCTGGGAGGGAAGCACTATGGCTACACCTTC
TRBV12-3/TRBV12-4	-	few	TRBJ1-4	CASSSYTATNEKLFF	TGTGCCAGCAGTTCCTACACGGCAACTAATGAAAAACTGTTTTTT
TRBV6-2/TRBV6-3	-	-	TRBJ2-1	CASSYGILNEQFF	TGTGCCAGCAGTTACGGTATTCTCAATGAGCAGTTCTTC
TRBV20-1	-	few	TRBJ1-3	CSASGSSGNTIYF	TGCAGTGCTAGCGGGAGTTCTGGAAACACCATATATTTT
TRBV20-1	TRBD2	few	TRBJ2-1	CSSGGQAVTNEQFF	TGCAGTTCGGGGGGTCAGGCAGTTACGAATGAGCAGTTCTTC
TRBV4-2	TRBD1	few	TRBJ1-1	CASSQDPRGRGVAFF	TGTGCCAGCAGCCAAGATCCCCGCGGCAGGGGGGTAGCTTTCTTT
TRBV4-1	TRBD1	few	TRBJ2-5	CASSQDRGTRETQYF	TGCGCCAGCAGCCAAGACAGGGGGACCCGGGAGACCCAGTACTTC
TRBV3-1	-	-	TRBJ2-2	CASSTGTNTGELFF	TGTGCCAGCAGCACCGGGACTAACACCGGGGAGCTGTTTTTT